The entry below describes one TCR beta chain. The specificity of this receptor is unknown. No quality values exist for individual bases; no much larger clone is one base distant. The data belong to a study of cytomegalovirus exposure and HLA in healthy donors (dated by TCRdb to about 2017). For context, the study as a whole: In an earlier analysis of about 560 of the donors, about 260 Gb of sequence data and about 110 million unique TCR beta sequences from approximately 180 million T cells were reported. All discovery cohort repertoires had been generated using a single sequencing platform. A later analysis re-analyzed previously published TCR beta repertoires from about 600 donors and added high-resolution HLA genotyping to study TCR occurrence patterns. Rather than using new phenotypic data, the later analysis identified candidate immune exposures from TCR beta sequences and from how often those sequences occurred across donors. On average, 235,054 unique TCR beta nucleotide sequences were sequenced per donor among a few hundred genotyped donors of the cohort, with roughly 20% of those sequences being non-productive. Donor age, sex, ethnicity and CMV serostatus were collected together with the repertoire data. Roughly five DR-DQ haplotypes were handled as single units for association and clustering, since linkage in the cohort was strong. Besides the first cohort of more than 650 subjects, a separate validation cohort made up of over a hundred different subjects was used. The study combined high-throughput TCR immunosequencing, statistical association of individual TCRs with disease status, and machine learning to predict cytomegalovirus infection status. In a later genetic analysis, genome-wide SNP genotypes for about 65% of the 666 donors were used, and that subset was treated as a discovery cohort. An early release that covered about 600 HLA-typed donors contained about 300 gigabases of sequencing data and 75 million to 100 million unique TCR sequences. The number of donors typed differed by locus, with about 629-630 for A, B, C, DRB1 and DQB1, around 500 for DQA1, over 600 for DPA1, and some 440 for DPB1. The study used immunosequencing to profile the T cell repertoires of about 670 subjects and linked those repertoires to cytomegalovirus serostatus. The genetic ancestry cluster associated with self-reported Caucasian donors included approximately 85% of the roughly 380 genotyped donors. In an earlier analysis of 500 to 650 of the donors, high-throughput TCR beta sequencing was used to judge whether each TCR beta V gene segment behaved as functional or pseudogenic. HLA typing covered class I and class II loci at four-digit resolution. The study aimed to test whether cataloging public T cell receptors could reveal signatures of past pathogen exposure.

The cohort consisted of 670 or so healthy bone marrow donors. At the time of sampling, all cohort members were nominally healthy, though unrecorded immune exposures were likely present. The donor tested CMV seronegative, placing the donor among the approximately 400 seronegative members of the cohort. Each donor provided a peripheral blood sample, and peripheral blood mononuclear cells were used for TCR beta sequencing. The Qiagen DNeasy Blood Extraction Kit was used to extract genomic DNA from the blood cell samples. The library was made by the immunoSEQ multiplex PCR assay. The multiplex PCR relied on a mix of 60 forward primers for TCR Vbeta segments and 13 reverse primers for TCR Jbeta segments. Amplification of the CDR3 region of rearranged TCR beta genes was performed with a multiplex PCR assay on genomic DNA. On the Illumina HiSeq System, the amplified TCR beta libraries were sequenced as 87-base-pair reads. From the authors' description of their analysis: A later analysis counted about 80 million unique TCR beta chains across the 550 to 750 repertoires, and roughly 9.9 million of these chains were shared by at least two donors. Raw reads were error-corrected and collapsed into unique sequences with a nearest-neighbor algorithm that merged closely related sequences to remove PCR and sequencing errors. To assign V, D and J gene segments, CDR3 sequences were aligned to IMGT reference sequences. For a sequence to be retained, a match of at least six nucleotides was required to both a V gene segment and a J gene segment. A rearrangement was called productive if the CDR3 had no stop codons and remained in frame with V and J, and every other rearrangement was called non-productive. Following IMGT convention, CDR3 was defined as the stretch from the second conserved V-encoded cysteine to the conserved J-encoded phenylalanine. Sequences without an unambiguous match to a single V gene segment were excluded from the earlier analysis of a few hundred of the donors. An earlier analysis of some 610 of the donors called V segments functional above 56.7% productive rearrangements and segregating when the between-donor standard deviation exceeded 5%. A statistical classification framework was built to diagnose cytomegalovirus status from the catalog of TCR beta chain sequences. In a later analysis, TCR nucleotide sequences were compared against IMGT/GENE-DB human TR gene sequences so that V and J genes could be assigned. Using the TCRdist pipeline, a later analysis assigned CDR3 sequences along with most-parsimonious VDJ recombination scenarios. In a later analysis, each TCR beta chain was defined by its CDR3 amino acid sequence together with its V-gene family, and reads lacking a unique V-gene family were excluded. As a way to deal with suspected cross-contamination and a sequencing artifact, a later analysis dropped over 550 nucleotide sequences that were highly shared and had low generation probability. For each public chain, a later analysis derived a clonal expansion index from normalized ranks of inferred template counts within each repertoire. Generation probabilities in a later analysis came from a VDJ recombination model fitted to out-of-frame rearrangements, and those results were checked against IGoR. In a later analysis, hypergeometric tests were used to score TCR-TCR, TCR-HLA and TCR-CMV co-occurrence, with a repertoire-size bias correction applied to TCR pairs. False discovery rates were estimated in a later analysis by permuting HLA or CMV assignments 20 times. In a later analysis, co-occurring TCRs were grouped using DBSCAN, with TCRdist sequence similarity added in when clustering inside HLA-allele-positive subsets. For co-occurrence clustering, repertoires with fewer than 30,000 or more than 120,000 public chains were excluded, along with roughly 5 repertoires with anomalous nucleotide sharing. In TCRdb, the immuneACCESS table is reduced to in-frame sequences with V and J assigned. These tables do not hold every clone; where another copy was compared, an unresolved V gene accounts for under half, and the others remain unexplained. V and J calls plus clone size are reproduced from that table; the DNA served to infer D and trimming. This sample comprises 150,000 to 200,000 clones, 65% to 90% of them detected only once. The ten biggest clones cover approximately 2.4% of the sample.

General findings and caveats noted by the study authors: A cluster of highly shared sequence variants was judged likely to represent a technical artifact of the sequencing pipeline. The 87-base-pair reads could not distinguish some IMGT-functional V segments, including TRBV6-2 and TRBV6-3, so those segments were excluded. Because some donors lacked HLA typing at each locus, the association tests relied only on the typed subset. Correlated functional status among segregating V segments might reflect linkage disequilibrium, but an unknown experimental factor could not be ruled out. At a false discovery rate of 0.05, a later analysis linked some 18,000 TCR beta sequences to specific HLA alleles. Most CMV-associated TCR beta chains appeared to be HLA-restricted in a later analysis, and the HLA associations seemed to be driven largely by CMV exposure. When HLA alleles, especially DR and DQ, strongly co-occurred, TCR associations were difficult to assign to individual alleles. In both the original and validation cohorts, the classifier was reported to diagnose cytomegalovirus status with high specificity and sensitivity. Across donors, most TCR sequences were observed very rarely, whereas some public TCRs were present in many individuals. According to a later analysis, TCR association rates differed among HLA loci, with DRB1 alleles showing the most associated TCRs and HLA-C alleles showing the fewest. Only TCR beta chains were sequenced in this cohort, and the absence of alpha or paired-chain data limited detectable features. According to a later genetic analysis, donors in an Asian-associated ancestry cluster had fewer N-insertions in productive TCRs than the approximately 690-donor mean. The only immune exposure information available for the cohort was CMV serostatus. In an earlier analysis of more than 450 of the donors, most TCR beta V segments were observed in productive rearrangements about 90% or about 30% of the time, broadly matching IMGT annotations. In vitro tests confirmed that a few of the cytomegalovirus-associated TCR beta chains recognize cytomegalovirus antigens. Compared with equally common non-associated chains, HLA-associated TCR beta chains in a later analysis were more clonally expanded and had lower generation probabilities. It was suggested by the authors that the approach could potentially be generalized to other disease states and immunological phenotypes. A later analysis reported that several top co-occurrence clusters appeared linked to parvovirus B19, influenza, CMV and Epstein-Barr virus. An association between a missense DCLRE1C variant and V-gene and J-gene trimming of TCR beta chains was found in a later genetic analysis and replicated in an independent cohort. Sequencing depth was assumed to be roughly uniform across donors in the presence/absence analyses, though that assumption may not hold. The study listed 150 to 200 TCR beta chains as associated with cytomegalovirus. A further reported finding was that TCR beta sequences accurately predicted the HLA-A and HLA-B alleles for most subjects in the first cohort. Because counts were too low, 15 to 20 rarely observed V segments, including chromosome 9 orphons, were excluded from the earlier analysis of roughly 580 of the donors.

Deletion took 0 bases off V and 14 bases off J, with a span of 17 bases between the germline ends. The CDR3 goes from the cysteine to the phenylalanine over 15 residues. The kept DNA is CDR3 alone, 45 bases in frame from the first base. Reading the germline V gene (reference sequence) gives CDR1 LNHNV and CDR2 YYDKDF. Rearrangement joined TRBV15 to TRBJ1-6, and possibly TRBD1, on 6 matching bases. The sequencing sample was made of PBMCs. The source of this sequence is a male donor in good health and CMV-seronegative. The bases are TGTGCCACCAGCAGAGAGAGGGGGGGGTATTATGCCCTCCACTTT. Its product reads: CATSRERGGYYALHF.